These T cell receptor beta chains were read from a single sample in a study of blood T cell repertoires in COVID-19. Libraries were prepared by immunoSEQ multiplex PCR; TCRdb keeps only in-frame clonotypes and omits some of them. The sample has roughly 29,000 clones, around 89% seen once. The sample was peripheral blood. Receptor source: a human donor in a cohort sampled during active COVID-19. The CDR3 runs from the conserved cysteine through the conserved F or W. A D gene is named only where the DNA matches it firmly. Size tells how often a clone was seen (once, few, many) or the class of an expanded clone, and some rows leave it out.

D gene: .; J gene: TRBJ2-5; clone size: .; V gene: TRBV20-1; CDR3 protein: CSASRVIGFAETQYF; CDR3 DNA: TGCAGTGCTAGTCGGGTAATCGGGTTCGCGGAGACCCAGTACTTC
D gene: .; J gene: TRBJ2-3; clone size: .; V gene: TRBV9; CDR3 protein: CASSVAGRVTDTQYF; CDR3 DNA: TGTGCCAGCAGCGTAGCGGGCAGGGTCACAGATACGCAGTATTTT
D gene: .; J gene: TRBJ1-4; clone size: once; V gene: TRBV30; CDR3 protein: CAWSGGRGGELFF; CDR3 DNA: TGTGCCTGGAGTGGCGGCCGCGGGGGGGAACTGTTTTTT
D gene: TRBD2; J gene: TRBJ2-3; clone size: .; V gene: TRBV15; CDR3 protein: CATSSSGGGDTQYF; CDR3 DNA: TGTGCCACCAGCAGCAGCGGGGGTGGGGATACGCAGTATTTT
D gene: .; J gene: TRBJ1-3; clone size: .; V gene: TRBV25-1; CDR3 protein: CATTRDFGNTIYF; CDR3 DNA: TGTGCCACCACCCGGGACTTTGGAAACACCATATATTTT
D gene: TRBD1; J gene: TRBJ1-6; clone size: .; V gene: TRBV6-5; CDR3 protein: CASSSRDRSPLHF; CDR3 DNA: TGTGCCAGCAGTTCCCGGGACAGATCCCCCCTCCACTTT
D gene: .; J gene: TRBJ1-6; clone size: .; V gene: TRBV6-6; CDR3 protein: CASSRLAPTSNSPLHF; CDR3 DNA: TGTGCCAGCAGTCGACTGGCCCCAACGTCGAATTCACCCCTCCACTTT
D gene: .; J gene: TRBJ2-2; clone size: .; V gene: TRBV5-6; CDR3 protein: CASSSIGQGGIGELFF; CDR3 DNA: TGTGCCAGCAGCTCCATCGGGCAGGGGGGTATCGGGGAGCTGTTTTTT
D gene: .; J gene: TRBJ1-1; clone size: .; V gene: TRBV5-6; CDR3 protein: CASSLVERRGTEAFF; CDR3 DNA: TGTGCCAGCAGCTTGGTGGAACGCCGGGGGACTGAAGCTTTCTTT
D gene: .; J gene: TRBJ1-5; clone size: .; V gene: TRBV19; CDR3 protein: CASSTGGGSNQPQHF; CDR3 DNA: TGTGCCAGTAGTACGGGGGGAGGTAGCAATCAGCCCCAGCATTTT
D gene: TRBD1; J gene: TRBJ2-3; clone size: .; V gene: TRBV7-8; CDR3 protein: CASSLRTGILTDTQYF; CDR3 DNA: TGTGCCAGCAGCTTAAGGACAGGGATCCTGACAGATACGCAGTATTTT
D gene: TRBD2; J gene: TRBJ2-3; clone size: .; V gene: TRBV19; CDR3 protein: CASSIMASGRTDTQYF; CDR3 DNA: TGTGCCAGTAGTATAATGGCTAGCGGGCGCACAGATACGCAGTATTTT
D gene: .; J gene: TRBJ1-1; clone size: .; V gene: TRBV12-3/TRBV12-4; CDR3 protein: CASSHGTEAFF; CDR3 DNA: TGTGCCAGCAGTCACGGTACGGAGGCCTTCTTT
D gene: TRBD2; J gene: TRBJ2-5; clone size: .; V gene: TRBV14; CDR3 protein: CASSPSSAGELETQYF; CDR3 DNA: TGTGCCAGCAGCCCCTCCTCGGCGGGGGAATTAGAGACCCAGTACTTC
D gene: .; J gene: TRBJ1-2; clone size: medium-sized; V gene: TRBV6-5; CDR3 protein: CASSTGGRLYGYTF; CDR3 DNA: TGTGCCAGCAGCACGGGGGGACGTCTCTATGGCTACACCTTC
D gene: TRBD1; J gene: TRBJ2-3; clone size: once; V gene: TRBV27; CDR3 protein: CASSVRQGWADTQYF; CDR3 DNA: TGTGCCAGCAGTGTGCGACAGGGATGGGCAGATACGCAGTATTTT
D gene: TRBD1; J gene: TRBJ1-6; clone size: few; V gene: TRBV9; CDR3 protein: CASSPTRGTANSPLHF; CDR3 DNA: TGTGCCAGCAGCCCTACTCGCGGGACAGCTAATTCACCCCTCCACTTT
D gene: .; J gene: TRBJ2-7; clone size: .; V gene: TRBV19; CDR3 protein: CARRPPSGYEQYF; CDR3 DNA: TGTGCCAGGAGACCGCCCTCGGGGTACGAGCAGTACTTC
D gene: TRBD2; J gene: TRBJ2-5; clone size: .; V gene: TRBV27; CDR3 protein: CASPLSKRGSKTQYF; CDR3 DNA: TGTGCCAGCCCCCTTTCTAAGCGGGGGAGCAAGACCCAGTACTTC
D gene: TRBD2; J gene: TRBJ2-5; clone size: .; V gene: TRBV30; CDR3 protein: CAWSVGLAGEETQYF; CDR3 DNA: TGTGCCTGGAGTGTTGGTCTAGCGGGGGAAGAGACCCAGTACTTC
D gene: .; J gene: TRBJ2-6; clone size: .; V gene: TRBV2; CDR3 protein: CASSQYSGANVLTF; CDR3 DNA: TGTGCCAGCAGCCAGTACTCTGGGGCCAACGTCCTGACTTTC
D gene: .; J gene: TRBJ1-4; clone size: .; V gene: TRBV18; CDR3 protein: CASSPDIPEEKLFF; CDR3 DNA: TGTGCCAGCTCCCCGGACATCCCGGAGGAAAAACTGTTTTTT
D gene: TRBD1; J gene: TRBJ2-7; clone size: .; V gene: TRBV29-1; CDR3 protein: CSAGQDSYEQYF; CDR3 DNA: TGCAGCGCCGGACAGGATTCCTACGAGCAGTACTTC
D gene: TRBD1; J gene: TRBJ2-3; clone size: .; V gene: TRBV23-1; CDR3 protein: CASGTRDRVEDTQYF; CDR3 DNA: TGCGCCAGCGGAACGAGGGACAGGGTGGAAGATACGCAGTATTTT
D gene: .; J gene: TRBJ2-1; clone size: .; V gene: TRBV3-1/TRBV3-2; CDR3 protein: CASSLDSYNEQFF; CDR3 DNA: TGTGCCAGCAGCCTCGACAGCTACAATGAGCAGTTCTTC
D gene: .; J gene: TRBJ2-3; clone size: .; V gene: TRBV6-5; CDR3 protein: CASSRSQESTDTQYF; CDR3 DNA: TGTGCCAGCAGTAGGTCCCAGGAAAGCACAGATACGCAGTATTTT
D gene: TRBD1; J gene: TRBJ1-4; clone size: .; V gene: TRBV7-9; CDR3 protein: CASSRRGTGGREKLFF; CDR3 DNA: TGTGCCAGCAGCAGACGAGGGACAGGTGGGAGGGAAAAACTGTTTTTT
D gene: .; J gene: TRBJ1-2; clone size: .; V gene: TRBV28; CDR3 protein: CASSYSNAQGRGDGYTF; CDR3 DNA: TGTGCCAGCAGTTACTCGAACGCCCAGGGCAGGGGTGATGGCTACACCTTC
D gene: TRBD1; J gene: TRBJ2-2; clone size: .; V gene: TRBV6-2/TRBV6-3; CDR3 protein: CASSYQGQYTGELFF; CDR3 DNA: TGTGCCAGCAGTTACCAGGGACAGTACACCGGGGAGCTGTTTTTT
D gene: TRBD1; J gene: TRBJ2-5; clone size: .; V gene: TRBV19; CDR3 protein: CASRPGQGGSGTQYF; CDR3 DNA: TGTGCCAGTAGGCCGGGACAGGGGGGATCTGGGACCCAGTACTTC
D gene: .; J gene: TRBJ2-1; clone size: once; V gene: TRBV7-2; CDR3 protein: CASSLALGEQFF; CDR3 DNA: TGTGCCAGCAGCTTAGCGCTAGGTGAGCAGTTCTTC
D gene: .; J gene: TRBJ1-3; clone size: .; V gene: TRBV5-4; CDR3 protein: CASSSGQNSGNTIYF; CDR3 DNA: TGTGCCAGCAGCTCCGGACAGAACTCTGGAAACACCATATATTTT
D gene: .; J gene: TRBJ2-7; clone size: .; V gene: TRBV12-3/TRBV12-4; CDR3 protein: CASRASYEQYF; CDR3 DNA: TGTGCCAGCAGGGCCTCCTACGAGCAGTACTTC
D gene: .; J gene: TRBJ2-5; clone size: .; V gene: TRBV18; CDR3 protein: CASSPVPGQETQYF; CDR3 DNA: TGTGCCAGCTCACCAGTTCCCGGCCAAGAGACCCAGTACTTC
D gene: .; J gene: TRBJ1-5; clone size: .; V gene: TRBV10-3; CDR3 protein: CAISETGRNQPQHF; CDR3 DNA: TGTGCCATCAGTGAGACAGGGCGCAATCAGCCCCAGCATTTT
D gene: .; J gene: TRBJ2-6; clone size: .; V gene: TRBV6-6; CDR3 protein: CASSSSTSSGANVLTF; CDR3 DNA: TGTGCCAGCAGTTCCTCAACTTCCTCTGGGGCCAACGTCCTGACTTTC
D gene: .; J gene: TRBJ2-2; clone size: once; V gene: TRBV7-2; CDR3 protein: CASSLEQLTGELFF; CDR3 DNA: TGTGCCAGCAGCTTAGAACAGCTTACCGGGGAGCTGTTTTTT
D gene: .; J gene: TRBJ1-6; clone size: .; V gene: TRBV5-6; CDR3 protein: CASSLDRYNSPLHF; CDR3 DNA: TGTGCCAGCAGCTTGGACAGGTACAACTCACCCCTCCACTTT
D gene: .; J gene: TRBJ2-3; clone size: .; V gene: TRBV5-1; CDR3 protein: CASSLGWRVGTDTQYF; CDR3 DNA: TGCGCCAGCAGCTTGGGTTGGCGGGTGGGCACAGATACGCAGTATTTT
D gene: TRBD1; J gene: TRBJ1-5; clone size: .; V gene: TRBV6-6; CDR3 protein: CASSSPGQVNQPQHF; CDR3 DNA: TGTGCCAGCAGTTCGCCGGGACAGGTAAATCAGCCCCAGCATTTT
D gene: TRBD1; J gene: TRBJ1-2; clone size: few; V gene: TRBV9; CDR3 protein: CASSPGTGGRRWGYTF; CDR3 DNA: TGTGCCAGCAGCCCAGGGACAGGGGGCCGCAGGTGGGGCTACACCTTC
D gene: .; J gene: TRBJ2-3; clone size: once; V gene: TRBV4-3; CDR3 protein: CASSQSRRGTQYF; CDR3 DNA: TGCGCCAGCAGCCAATCCCGCCGAGGTACGCAGTATTTT
D gene: .; J gene: TRBJ1-3; clone size: few; V gene: TRBV7-9; CDR3 protein: CASSLLGGEPGNTIYF; CDR3 DNA: TGTGCCAGCAGCCTGCTGGGCGGGGAGCCTGGAAACACCATATATTTT
D gene: .; J gene: TRBJ1-2; clone size: .; V gene: TRBV6-5; CDR3 protein: CASSYSRTGGNYGYTF; CDR3 DNA: TGTGCCAGCAGTTACTCACGGACCGGGGGGAACTATGGCTACACCTTC
D gene: .; J gene: TRBJ2-2; clone size: .; V gene: TRBV27; CDR3 protein: CASSSLPSHTGELFF; CDR3 DNA: TGTGCCAGCAGTTCCCTTCCTAGCCACACCGGGGAGCTGTTTTTT
D gene: TRBD1; J gene: TRBJ1-2; clone size: .; V gene: TRBV5-6; CDR3 protein: CASRGQRTYGYTF; CDR3 DNA: TGTGCCAGCAGGGGACAGCGAACCTATGGCTACACCTTC
D gene: .; J gene: TRBJ1-6; clone size: .; V gene: TRBV11-2; CDR3 protein: CASSLERVRSPLHF; CDR3 DNA: TGTGCCAGCAGCTTAGAGAGGGTACGGTCACCCCTCCACTTT
D gene: TRBD2; J gene: TRBJ2-5; clone size: .; V gene: TRBV3-1/TRBV3-2; CDR3 protein: CASSQGGLAGGSKETQYF; CDR3 DNA: TGTGCCAGCAGCCAAGGGGGACTAGCGGGGGGTTCGAAAGAGACCCAGTACTTC